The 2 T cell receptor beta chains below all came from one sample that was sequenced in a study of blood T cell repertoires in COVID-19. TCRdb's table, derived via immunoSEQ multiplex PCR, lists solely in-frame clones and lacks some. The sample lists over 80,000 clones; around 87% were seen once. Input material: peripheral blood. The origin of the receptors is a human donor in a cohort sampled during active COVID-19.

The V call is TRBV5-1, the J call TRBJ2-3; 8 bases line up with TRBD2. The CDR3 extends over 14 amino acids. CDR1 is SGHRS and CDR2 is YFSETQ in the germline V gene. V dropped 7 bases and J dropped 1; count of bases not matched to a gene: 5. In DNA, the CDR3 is TGCGCCAGCGGTAGTAGCGGGGGCACAGATACGCAGTATTTT. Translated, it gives CASGSSGGTDTQYF.

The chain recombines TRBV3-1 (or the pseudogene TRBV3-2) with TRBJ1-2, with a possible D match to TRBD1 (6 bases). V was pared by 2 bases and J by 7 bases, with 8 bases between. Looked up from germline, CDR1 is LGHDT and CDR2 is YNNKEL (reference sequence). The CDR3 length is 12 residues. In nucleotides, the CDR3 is TGTGCCAGCAGCCAACAGGGGAGTGGCTACACCTTC. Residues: CASSQQGSGYTF.